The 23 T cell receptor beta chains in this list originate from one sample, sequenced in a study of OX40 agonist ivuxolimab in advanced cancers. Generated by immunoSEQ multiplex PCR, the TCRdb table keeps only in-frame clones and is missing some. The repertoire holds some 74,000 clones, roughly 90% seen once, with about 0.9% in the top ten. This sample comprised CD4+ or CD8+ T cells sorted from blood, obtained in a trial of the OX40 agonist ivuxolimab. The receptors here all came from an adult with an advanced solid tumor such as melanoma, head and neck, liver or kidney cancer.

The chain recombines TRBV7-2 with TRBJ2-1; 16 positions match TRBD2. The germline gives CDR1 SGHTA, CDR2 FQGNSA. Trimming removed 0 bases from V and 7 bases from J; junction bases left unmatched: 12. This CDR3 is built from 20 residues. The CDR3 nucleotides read TGTGCCAGCAGCTTAGCGCCGGGACTAGCGGGAGGGCGCGGGAGGAATGAGCAGTTCTTC. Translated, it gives CASSLAPGLAGGRGRNEQFF.

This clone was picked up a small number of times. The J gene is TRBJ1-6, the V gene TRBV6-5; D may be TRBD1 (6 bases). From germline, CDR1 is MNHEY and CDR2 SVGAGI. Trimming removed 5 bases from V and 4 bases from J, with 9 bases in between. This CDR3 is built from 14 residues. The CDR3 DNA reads TGTGCCAGCAGTGACAGGTGGTATAATTCACCCCTCCACTTT. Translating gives CASSDRWYNSPLHF.

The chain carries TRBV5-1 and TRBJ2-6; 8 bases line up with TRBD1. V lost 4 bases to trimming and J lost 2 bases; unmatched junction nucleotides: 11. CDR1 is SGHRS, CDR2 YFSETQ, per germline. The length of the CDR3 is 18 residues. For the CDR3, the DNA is TGCGCCAGCAGCCAGGGACAGGCCGGGGGAGCTGGGGCCAACGTCCTGACTTTC. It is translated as CASSQGQAGGAGANVLTF.

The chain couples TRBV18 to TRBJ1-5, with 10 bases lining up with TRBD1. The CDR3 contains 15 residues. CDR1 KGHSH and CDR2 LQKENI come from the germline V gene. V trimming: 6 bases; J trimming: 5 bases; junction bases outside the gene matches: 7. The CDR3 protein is CASSAGTGAHQPQHF. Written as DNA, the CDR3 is TGTGCCAGCTCCGCGGGGACAGGGGCCCATCAGCCCCAGCATTTT.

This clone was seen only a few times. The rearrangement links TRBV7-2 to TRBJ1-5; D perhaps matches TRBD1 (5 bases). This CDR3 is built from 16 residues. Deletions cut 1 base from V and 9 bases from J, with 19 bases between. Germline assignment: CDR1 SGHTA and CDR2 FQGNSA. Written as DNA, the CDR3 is TGTGCCAGCAGCTTAGGTGCCTCAGGGTTGGTACGGCCCCAGCATTTT. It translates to CASSLGASGLVRPQHF.

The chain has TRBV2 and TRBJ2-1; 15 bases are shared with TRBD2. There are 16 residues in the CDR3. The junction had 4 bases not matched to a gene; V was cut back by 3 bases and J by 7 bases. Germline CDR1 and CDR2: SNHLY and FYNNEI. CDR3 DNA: TGTGCCAGCAGTGACCAGGGACTAGCGGGAGGTAATGAGCAGTTCTTC. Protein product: CASSDQGLAGGNEQFF.

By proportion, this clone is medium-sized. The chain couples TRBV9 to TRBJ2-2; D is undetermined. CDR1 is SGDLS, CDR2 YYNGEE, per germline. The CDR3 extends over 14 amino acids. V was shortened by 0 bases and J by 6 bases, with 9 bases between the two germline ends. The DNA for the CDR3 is TGTGCCAGCAGCGTAGAAATGGAGTCCGGGGAGCTGTTTTTT. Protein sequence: CASSVEMESGELFF.

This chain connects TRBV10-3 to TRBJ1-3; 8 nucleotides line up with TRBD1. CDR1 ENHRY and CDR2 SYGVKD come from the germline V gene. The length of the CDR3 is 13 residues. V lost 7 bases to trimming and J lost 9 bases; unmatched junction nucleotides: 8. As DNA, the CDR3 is TGTGCCATCAAAGGGACAGGAACGGGCACCATATATTTT. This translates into CAIKGTGTGTIYF.

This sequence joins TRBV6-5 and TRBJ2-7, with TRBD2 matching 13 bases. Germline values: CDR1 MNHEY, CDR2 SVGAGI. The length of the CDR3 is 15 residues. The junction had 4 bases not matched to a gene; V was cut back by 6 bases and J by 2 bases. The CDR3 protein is CASRTSGRSPYEQYF. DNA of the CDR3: TGTGCCAGCAGGACTAGCGGGAGGTCCCCCTACGAGCAGTACTTC.

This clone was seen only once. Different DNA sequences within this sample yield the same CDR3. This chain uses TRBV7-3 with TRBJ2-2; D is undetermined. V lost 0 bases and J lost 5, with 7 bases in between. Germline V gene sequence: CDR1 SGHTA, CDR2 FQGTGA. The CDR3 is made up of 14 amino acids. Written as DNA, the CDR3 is TGTGCCAGCAGCTTAACGGGCAGAACCGGGGAGCTGTTTTTT. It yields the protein CASSLTGRTGELFF.

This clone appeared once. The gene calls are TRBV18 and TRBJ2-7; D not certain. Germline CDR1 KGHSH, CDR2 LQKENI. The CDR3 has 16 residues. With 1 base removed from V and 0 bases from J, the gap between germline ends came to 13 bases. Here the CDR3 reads CASSPLRNFNSYEQYF. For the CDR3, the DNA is TGTGCCAGCTCACCACTTCGGAATTTCAACTCCTACGAGCAGTACTTC.

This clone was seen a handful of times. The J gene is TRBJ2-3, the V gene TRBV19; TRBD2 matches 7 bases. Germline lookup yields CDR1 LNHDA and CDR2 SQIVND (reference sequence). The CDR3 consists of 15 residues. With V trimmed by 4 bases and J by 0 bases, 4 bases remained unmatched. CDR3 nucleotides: TGTGCCAGTAGTACCGGGGGAGGGAGCACAGATACGCAGTATTTT. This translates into CASSTGGGSTDTQYF.

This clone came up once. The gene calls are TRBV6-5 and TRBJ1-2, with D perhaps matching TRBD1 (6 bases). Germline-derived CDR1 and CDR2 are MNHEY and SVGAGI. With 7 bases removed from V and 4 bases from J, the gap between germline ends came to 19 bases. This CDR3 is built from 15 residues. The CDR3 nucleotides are TGTGCCAGCATTCCCAGGCTAGGGGGAGGCTATGGCTACACCTTC. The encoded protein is CASIPRLGGGYGYTF.

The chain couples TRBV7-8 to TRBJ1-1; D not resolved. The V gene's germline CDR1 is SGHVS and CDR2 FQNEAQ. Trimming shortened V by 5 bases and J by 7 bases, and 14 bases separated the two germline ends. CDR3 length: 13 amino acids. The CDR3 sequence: CASSVLVKGEAFF. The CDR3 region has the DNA TGTGCCAGCAGCGTATTAGTGAAGGGTGAAGCTTTCTTT.

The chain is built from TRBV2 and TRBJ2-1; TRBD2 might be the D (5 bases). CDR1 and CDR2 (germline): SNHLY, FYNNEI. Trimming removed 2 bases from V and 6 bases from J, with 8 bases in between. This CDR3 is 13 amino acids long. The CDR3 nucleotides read TGTGCCAGCAGTGAACTAGCAATCAATGAGCAGTTCTTC. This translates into CASSELAINEQFF.

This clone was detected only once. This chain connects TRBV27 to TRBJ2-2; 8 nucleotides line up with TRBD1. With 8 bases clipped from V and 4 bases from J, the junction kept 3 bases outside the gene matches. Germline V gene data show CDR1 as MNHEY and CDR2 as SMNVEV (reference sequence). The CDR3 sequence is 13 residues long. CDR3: CASSDRATGELFF. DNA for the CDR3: TGTGCCAGCTCGGACAGGGCCACCGGGGAGCTGTTTTTT.

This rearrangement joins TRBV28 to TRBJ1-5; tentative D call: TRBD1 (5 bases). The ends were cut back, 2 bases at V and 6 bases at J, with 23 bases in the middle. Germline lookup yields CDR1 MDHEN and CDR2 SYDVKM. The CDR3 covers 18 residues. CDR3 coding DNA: TGTGCCAGCAGTTTAGCCAGCATGGTCGTTAAGGGGCCTCAGCCCCAGCATTTT. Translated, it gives CASSLASMVVKGPQPQHF.

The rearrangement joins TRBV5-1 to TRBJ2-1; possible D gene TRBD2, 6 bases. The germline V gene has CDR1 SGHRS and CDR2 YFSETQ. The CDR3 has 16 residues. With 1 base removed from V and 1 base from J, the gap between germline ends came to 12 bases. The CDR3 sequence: CASSLPSVGSYNEQFF. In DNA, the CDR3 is TGCGCCAGCAGCTTGCCTAGCGTAGGATCCTACAATGAGCAGTTCTTC.

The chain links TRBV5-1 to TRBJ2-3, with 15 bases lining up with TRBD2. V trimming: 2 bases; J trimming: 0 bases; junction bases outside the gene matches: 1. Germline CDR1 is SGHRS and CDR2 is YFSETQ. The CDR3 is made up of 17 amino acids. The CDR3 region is CASSFGLAGGSTDTQYF. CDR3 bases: TGCGCCAGCAGCTTCGGACTAGCGGGAGGGAGCACAGATACGCAGTATTTT.

The DNA for the CDR3 is TGTGCCAGCAGTGGACTAGCGGGTAATGAGCAGTTCTTC. Its translation: CASSGLAGNEQFF. This rearrangement joins TRBV2 to TRBJ2-1; 10 bases are shared with TRBD2. CDR1 and CDR2 (germline): SNHLY, FYNNEI. CDR3 length: 13 amino acids. The trim removed 4 bases at V and 7 bases at J, leaving 1 base unmatched.

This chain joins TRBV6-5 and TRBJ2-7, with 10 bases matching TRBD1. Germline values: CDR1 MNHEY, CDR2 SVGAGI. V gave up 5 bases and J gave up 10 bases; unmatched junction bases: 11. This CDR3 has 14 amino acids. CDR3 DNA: TGTGCCAGCAGTCCCGCGACAGGGGGCGCGGGCCAGTACTTC. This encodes CASSPATGGAGQYF.

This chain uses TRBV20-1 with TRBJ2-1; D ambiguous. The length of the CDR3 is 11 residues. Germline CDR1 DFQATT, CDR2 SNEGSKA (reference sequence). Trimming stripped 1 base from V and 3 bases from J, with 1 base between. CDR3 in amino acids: CSARGYNEQFF. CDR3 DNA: TGCAGTGCTAGAGGCTACAATGAGCAGTTCTTC.

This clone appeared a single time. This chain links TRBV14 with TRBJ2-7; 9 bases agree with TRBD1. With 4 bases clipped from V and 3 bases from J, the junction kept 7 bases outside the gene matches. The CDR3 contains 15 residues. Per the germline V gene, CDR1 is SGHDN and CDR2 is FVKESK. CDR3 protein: CASSRLGTGFYEQYF. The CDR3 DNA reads TGTGCCAGCAGCCGCCTAGGGACAGGGTTCTACGAGCAGTACTTC.